The 14 T cell receptor beta chains reported below all come from one sample, sequenced in a study of glioma-infiltrating T cells after dendritic cell vaccination. The table came from immunoSEQ multiplex PCR; TCRdb's copy has only in-frame clones and leaves some out. The sample lists around 100,000 clones, approximately 80% occurring once. Sequences were derived from blood, sampled before dendritic cell vaccination. Receptors were obtained from a human donor with glioblastoma.

The chain employs TRBV27 and TRBJ1-4; 10 bases fit TRBD1. Germline CDR1 reads MNHEY; CDR2 reads SMNVEV (reference sequence). Trimming cost V 11 bases and J 7 bases; bases outside gene matches: 7. The CDR3 loop spans 13 amino acids. CDR3 sequence reads: CAAGTGEVEKLFF. The CDR3, as DNA: TGTGCCGCCGGGACAGGGGAGGTTGAAAAACTGTTTTTT.

This sequence joins TRBV9 and TRBJ2-3, with a possible D match to TRBD2 (5 bases). Germline V gene data show CDR1 as SGDLS and CDR2 as YYNGEE. This CDR3 is 13 amino acids long. Trimming shortened V by 3 bases and J by 5 bases, and 10 bases separated the two germline ends. The CDR3 bases are TGTGCCAGCAGCGGGACTCCGCAAGATACGCAGTATTTT. It yields the protein CASSGTPQDTQYF.

This chain connects TRBV2 to TRBJ1-1; D perhaps matches TRBD1 (5 bases). The CDR3 extends over 12 amino acids. Trimming left V 3 bases short and J 5 bases short, with 7 bases between. Germline V gene sequence: CDR1 SNHLY, CDR2 FYNNEI. The CDR3 is CASSDAGTEAFF. CDR3 nucleotides: TGTGCCAGCAGTGACGCAGGGACTGAAGCTTTCTTT.

This clone was observed a few times. V is TRBV6-5 and J is TRBJ2-7; D is perhaps TRBD1 (5 bases). V shed 2 bases and J shed 3 bases, with 5 bases lying between them. The germline CDR1 and CDR2 sequences are MNHEY and SVGAGI. The CDR3 covers 12 residues. This CDR3 is CASSYDSYEQYF. The CDR3 DNA is TGTGCCAGCAGTTACGACAGCTACGAGCAGTACTTC.

The chain carries TRBV6-4 and TRBJ2-5; a weak D match, TRBD1 (6 bases). The CDR3 extends over 14 amino acids. V was pared by 6 bases and J by 3 bases, with 14 bases between. Germline V CDR1 and CDR2: MRHNA, SNTAGT. Here the CDR3 reads CASRGFDRKETQYF. The DNA for the CDR3 is TGTGCCAGCAGGGGATTCGACAGGAAAGAGACCCAGTACTTC.

Comments on this clone: Other DNA sequences in this specimen translate into the identical CDR3. This chain joins TRBV2 and TRBJ2-3; TRBD2 is a possible D gene (6 bases). The CDR3 sequence is 14 residues long. Germline assignment: CDR1 SNHLY and CDR2 FYNNEI. Trimming removed 10 bases from V and 2 bases from J, with 16 bases in between. The CDR3 region is CATAEAGFTDTQYF. The CDR3 coding sequence is TGTGCCACTGCAGAGGCGGGGTTCACAGATACGCAGTATTTT.

The rearrangement links TRBV27 to TRBJ1-2, with a weak D call TRBD1 (6 bases). The CDR3 length is 13 residues. Per germline, CDR1 MNHEY and CDR2 SMNVEV (reference sequence). The V end lost 6 bases, the J end lost 5 bases, and 13 bases lay between the germline ends. The CDR3 loop reads CASSLQGFYGYTF. DNA for the CDR3: TGTGCCAGCAGCCTTCAGGGGTTTTATGGCTACACCTTC.

The chain links TRBV4-2 to TRBJ1-1; no reliable D call. The CDR3 has 15 residues. Trimming shortened V by 1 base and J by 0 bases, and 9 bases separated the two germline ends. Germline CDR1 LGHNA, CDR2 YNFKEQ. CDR3 region: CASSQGIVMNTEAFF. The CDR3 region has the DNA TGTGCCAGCAGCCAAGGAATAGTGATGAACACTGAAGCTTTCTTT.

This clone was recorded only once. The chain recombines TRBV19 with TRBJ1-6, with TRBD1 matching over 7 bases. Per the germline V gene, CDR1 is LNHDA and CDR2 is SQIVND (reference sequence). Trimming removed 6 bases from V and 5 bases from J; junction bases left unmatched: 1. This CDR3 comprises 13 residues. The CDR3 loop is CASSDRDNSPLHF. CDR3 sequence (DNA): TGTGCCAGTAGCGACAGGGATAATTCACCCCTCCACTTT.

The CDR3 sequence is CASSQDEERETQYF. The CDR3 bases are TGCGCCAGCAGCCAAGATGAGGAACGAGAGACCCAGTACTTC. The chain carries TRBV4-1 and TRBJ2-5, with D hard to call. The V and J ends lost 0 bases and 4 bases respectively, with 9 bases between them. The CDR3 length is 14 residues. Germline V lookup: CDR1 MGHRA, CDR2 YSYEKL.

The V gene is TRBV18, the J gene TRBJ2-7, with D perhaps matching TRBD1 (6 bases). Germline-derived CDR1 and CDR2 are KGHSH and LQKENI. The CDR3 totals 15 residues. V was shortened by 3 bases and J by 6 bases, with 18 bases between the two germline ends. The CDR3 DNA reads as TGTGCCAGCTCACCCGATGCTTACAGGGTAGGCGAGCAGTACTTC. Translating it yields CASSPDAYRVGEQYF.

This clone was recorded only once. The chain carries TRBV25-1 and TRBJ2-1, with D possibly TRBD2 on 6 matching bases. Trimming removed 0 bases at V and 8 bases at J, with 14 bases between. Germline lookup yields CDR1 MGHDK and CDR2 SYGVNS. The CDR3 runs to 15 residues. CDR3 nucleotide sequence: TGTGCCAGCAGTGAATATCCGGGAGTTTCCCATGAGCAGTTCTTC. It specifies CASSEYPGVSHEQFF.

The chain uses TRBV6-1 and TRBJ2-7, with D perhaps matching TRBD2 (6 bases). This CDR3 is 11 amino acids long. Germline V gene lookup returns CDR1 MNHNS and CDR2 SASEGT. Trimming pared 7 bases from V and 3 bases from J, leaving 7 bases between. DNA for the CDR3: TGTGCCAGCACGGGGGTCTACGAGCAGTACTTC. Its protein product is CASTGVYEQYF.

Only one count was recorded for this clone. This chain uses TRBV6-1 with TRBJ2-1; 10 bases fit TRBD2. The germline gives CDR1 MNHNS, CDR2 SASEGT. V lost 3 bases to trimming and J lost 7 bases; unmatched junction nucleotides: 9. This CDR3 comprises 16 residues. CDR3 DNA: TGTGCCAGCAGTGACCGAGCGGGGGGGCCGAGTAATGAGCAGTTCTTC. This encodes CASSDRAGGPSNEQFF.